This T cell receptor (beta chain) emerged from a study of control samples from healthy donors and cancer patients. Libraries were prepared by immunoSEQ multiplex PCR; TCRdb keeps only in-frame clonotypes and omits some of them. This table has about 100,000 clones, around 88% appearing once. Germline V gene data show CDR1 as SEHNR and CDR2 as FQNEAQ (reference sequence). With 7 bases clipped from V and 7 bases from J, the junction kept 10 bases outside the gene matches. The CDR3 covers 14 residues. Sequencing used blood. V and J are TRBV7-9 and TRBJ2-1; 7 bases agree with TRBD2. This receptor was identified in a young man in good health. CDR3: CASTKAGIGNEQFF. DNA of the CDR3: TGTGCCAGCACGAAAGCGGGAATCGGGAATGAGCAGTTCTTC.